This entry is about one T cell receptor beta chain. Sequencing used immunoSEQ multiplex PCR; TCRdb keeps in-frame clones, though not all of them. Among around 340,000 clones listed, approximately 90% were seen once. The data were taken from a study of blood T cell repertoires in COVID-19. Turning to the study itself: COVID-19 samples from acute and convalescent phases originated in the United States, Italy and Spain. T cells, B-cell-depleted T cells, or PBMCs provided the cDNA or gDNA that served as material.

One Seattle source followed patients from active infection through their disease course. V was shortened by 5 bases and J by 13 bases, with 18 bases between the two germline ends. The CDR3 covers 14 residues. Germline loops: CDR1 LNHDA, CDR2 SQIVND (reference sequence). This chain uses TRBV19 with TRBJ1-6; D gene ambiguous. The sequence was collected from a woman aged 55-70 years with COVID-19, enrolled during active disease. Sequences were obtained from peripheral blood. The CDR3 protein is CASSPTGFSQPLHF. The DNA of the CDR3 is TGTGCCAGTAGTCCCACGGGGTTTAGCCAGCCCCTCCACTTT.